A selection of T cell receptor beta chains follows, all from one sample in a study of response to subunit inactivated influenza vaccine. One entry per CDR3 protein results from TCRdb running MiXCR on the RT-PCR reads. The sample holds about 500,000 distinct CDR3 sequences, about 15% seen once. The sequences come from CD4+ T cells sorted from PBMCs, collected 23 to 25 months after vaccination. The receptor source for this set is a man aged 50 to 69 who received an inactivated influenza vaccine. Each CDR3 is given with its conserved first and last residue. A D gene is named only where the DNA matches it firmly. Clone size is given for some rows only: seen once, a few or many times, or a class if the clone is expanded.

j_call cdr3_length clone_size v_call d_call cdr3_aa cdr3_nt
TRBJ2-1 14 NA TRBV12-3/TRBV12-4 TRBD1 CASGQGSSYNEQFF TGTGCCAGTGGACAGGGCAGCTCCTACAATGAGCAGTTCTTC
TRBJ2-1 14 once TRBV7-8 NA CASSLVRDLPEQFF TGTGCCAGCAGCTTAGTCAGGGATCTACCTGAGCAGTTCTTC
TRBJ1-2 15 few TRBV12-3/TRBV12-4 TRBD1 CASSLGTGVPYGYTF TGTGCCAGCAGTTTAGGGACAGGGGTCCCTTATGGCTACACCTTC
TRBJ1-4 15 NA TRBV4-3 NA CASSQATATNEKLFF TGCGCCAGCAGCCAAGCGACAGCAACTAATGAAAAACTGTTTTTT
TRBJ1-2 13 few TRBV2 NA CASSDEMGNGYTF TGTGCCAGCAGTGATGAGATGGGCAATGGCTACACCTTC
TRBJ2-1 14 NA TRBV7-2 TRBD2 CASSSLAGKNEQFF TGTGCCAGCAGCTCCCTAGCGGGAAAAAATGAGCAGTTCTTC
TRBJ2-5 14 few TRBV29-1 NA CSAPSRDRGETQYF TGCAGCGCCCCCTCGCGGGATCGAGGAGAGACCCAGTACTTC
TRBJ2-2 13 few TRBV6-4 NA CASSFEGGGELFF TGTGCCAGCAGTTTTGAAGGAGGCGGGGAGCTGTTTTTT
TRBJ2-7 15 many TRBV5-1 TRBD2 CASSHYSGSAYEQYF TGCGCCAGCAGCCACTATAGCGGGAGCGCCTACGAGCAGTACTTC
TRBJ2-3 12 few TRBV30 TRBD1 CAWKRGPGTQYF TGTGCCTGGAAAAGGGGGCCGGGTACGCAGTATTTT
TRBJ1-4 14 few TRBV20-1 NA CSAPMVKEAEKLFF TGCAGTGCCCCGATGGTCAAGGAGGCTGAAAAACTGTTTTTT
TRBJ2-1 13 NA TRBV7-3 NA CASSPSPVGEQFF TGTGCCAGCAGCCCCTCGCCCGTCGGTGAGCAGTTCTTC
TRBJ2-1 14 NA TRBV3-1 TRBD2 CASSHLAGDNEQFF TGTGCCAGCAGCCACTTAGCGGGAGACAATGAGCAGTTCTTC
TRBJ2-5 14 NA TRBV4-1 NA CASSQARGLETQYF TGCGCCAGCAGCCAAGCCCGGGGTTTGGAGACCCAGTACTTC
TRBJ2-7 15 few TRBV20-1 TRBD2 CSARASSGRVDEQYF TGCAGTGCTAGGGCCTCTAGCGGGAGGGTGGACGAGCAGTACTTC
TRBJ1-4 12 few TRBV29-1 NA CSVVPGDEKLFF TGCAGCGTTGTGCCCGGCGATGAAAAACTGTTTTTT
TRBJ2-7 13 NA TRBV3-1 TRBD1 CASSQQQGYEQYF TGTGCCAGCAGCCAGCAACAGGGGTACGAGCAGTACTTC
TRBJ2-3 15 few TRBV7-9 TRBD2 CASSLGLAEADTQYF TGTGCCAGCAGCTTAGGGCTAGCGGAGGCAGATACGCAGTATTTT
TRBJ1-5 15 few TRBV4-1 NA CASSPFYTVNQPQHF TGCGCCAGCAGCCCCTTCTACACGGTGAATCAGCCCCAGCATTTT
TRBJ1-6 14 few TRBV25-1 TRBD1 CASSNTGGNSPLHF TGTGCCAGCAGTAACACAGGGGGCAATTCACCCCTCCACTTT
TRBJ2-5 17 NA TRBV7-6 TRBD1 CASTLGTGGGSGETQYF TGTGCCAGCACCTTGGGGACAGGGGGAGGTTCCGGAGAGACCCAGTACTTC
TRBJ1-6 14 few TRBV10-3 NA CAISAGRNNSPLHF TGTGCCATCAGTGCTGGTCGCAATAATTCACCCCTCCACTTT
TRBJ1-1 15 NA TRBV27 NA CASSFSNQGNTEAFF TGTGCCAGCAGTTTTAGTAATCAGGGGAACACTGAAGCTTTCTTT
TRBJ1-1 13 few TRBV3-1 NA CASSQVTNGEAFF TGTGCCAGCAGCCAAGTAACAAACGGTGAAGCTTTCTTT
TRBJ2-3 14 few TRBV25-1 NA CASSSRGVADTQYF TGTGCCAGCAGTTCCAGGGGTGTGGCAGATACGCAGTATTTT
TRBJ2-7 14 few TRBV6-1 TRBD2 CASSARLAGAEQYF TGTGCCAGCAGCGCGCGGTTAGCGGGAGCCGAGCAGTACTTC
TRBJ2-5 15 NA TRBV10-1 NA CATSPGASGQETQYF TGCGCCACCAGCCCCGGGGCTTCGGGACAAGAGACCCAGTACTTC
TRBJ2-7 14 many TRBV19 NA CASSIGTGSYEQYF TGTGCCAGTAGTATAGGAACAGGGTCCTACGAGCAGTACTTC
TRBJ2-7 16 many TRBV4-3 TRBD2 CASSQVGTSDHYEQYF TGCGCCAGCAGCCAAGTGGGGACTAGCGACCACTACGAGCAGTACTTC
TRBJ1-6 16 NA TRBV6-2/TRBV6-3 NA CASSTVYRSSNSPLHF TGTGCCAGCAGTACGGTTTACAGGAGTTCTAATTCACCCCTCCACTTT
TRBJ2-7 16 few TRBV14 NA CASSQQGSPQRDEQYF TGTGCCAGCAGCCAACAGGGGTCTCCTCAGAGGGACGAGCAGTACTTC
TRBJ2-1 13 NA TRBV5-1 NA CASRGDVYNEQFF TGCGCCAGCAGGGGCGACGTATACAATGAGCAGTTCTTC
TRBJ2-7 15 many TRBV9 TRBD2 CASSSGLAGVGEQYF TGTGCCAGCAGCTCGGGACTAGCGGGAGTCGGCGAGCAGTACTTC
TRBJ1-1 13 NA TRBV2 NA CASSDGQNTEAFF TGTGCCAGCAGTGACGGACAGAACACTGAAGCTTTCTTT
TRBJ1-5 15 NA TRBV19 TRBD1 CASSMRGQGNQPQHF TGTGCCAGTAGTATGAGGGGGCAGGGCAATCAGCCCCAGCATTTT
TRBJ2-2 12 NA TRBV7-2 NA CASSLRVRELFF TGTGCCAGCAGCTTAAGGGTCCGGGAGCTGTTTTTT
TRBJ1-5 16 NA TRBV5-6 NA CASSLGGRSGDQPQHF TGTGCCAGCAGCTTGGGGGGGAGGTCAGGGGATCAGCCCCAGCATTTT
TRBJ2-3 13 few TRBV15 NA CATSREITDTQYF TGTGCCACCAGCAGAGAGATCACAGATACGCAGTATTTT
TRBJ2-5 14 few TRBV7-2 TRBD1 CASSSPGQGMTQYF TGTGCCAGCAGCTCGCCGGGACAGGGGATGACCCAGTACTTC
TRBJ1-3 14 many TRBV7-9 TRBD1 CASSLGQGVHTIYF TGTGCCAGCAGCTTGGGACAGGGAGTGCACACCATATATTTT
TRBJ2-4 12 few TRBV3-1 NA CASSQGKYIQYF TGTGCCAGCAGCCAAGGAAAATACATTCAGTACTTC
TRBJ1-1 14 NA TRBV6-1 NA CASSESGVDTEAFF TGTGCCAGCAGTGAAAGCGGCGTTGACACTGAAGCTTTCTTT
TRBJ2-1 14 few TRBV29-1 NA CSVEDLTGRNEQFF TGCAGCGTTGAAGATCTTACAGGCCGCAATGAGCAGTTCTTC
TRBJ1-5 17 NA TRBV20-1 TRBD1 CSAREPGGFIGNQPQHF TGCAGTGCTAGGGAACCAGGGGGCTTTATAGGAAATCAGCCCCAGCATTTT
TRBJ1-5 15 few TRBV7-9 NA CASSLEALSNQPQHF TGTGCCAGCAGCTTAGAGGCATTGAGCAATCAGCCCCAGCATTTT
TRBJ1-3 14 NA TRBV29-1 NA CSVEGTVSGNTIYF TGCAGCGTTGAAGGGACGGTATCTGGAAACACCATATATTTT